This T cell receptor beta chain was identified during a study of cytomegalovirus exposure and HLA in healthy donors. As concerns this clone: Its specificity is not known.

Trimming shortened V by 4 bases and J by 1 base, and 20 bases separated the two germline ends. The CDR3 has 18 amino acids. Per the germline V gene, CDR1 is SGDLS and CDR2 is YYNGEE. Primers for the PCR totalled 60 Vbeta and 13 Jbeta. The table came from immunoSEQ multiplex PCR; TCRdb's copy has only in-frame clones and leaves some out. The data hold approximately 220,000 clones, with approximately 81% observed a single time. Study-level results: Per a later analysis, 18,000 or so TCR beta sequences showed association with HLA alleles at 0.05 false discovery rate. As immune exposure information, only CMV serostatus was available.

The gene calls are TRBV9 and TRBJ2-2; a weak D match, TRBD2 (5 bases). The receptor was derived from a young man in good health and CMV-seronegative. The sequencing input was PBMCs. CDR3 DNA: TGTGCCAGCAGCCCCCGGGAAAGACGGGGTGGGAACACCGGGGAGCTGTTTTTT. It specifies CASSPRERRGGNTGELFF.